Detailed here is one T cell receptor beta chain. Here immunoSEQ multiplex PCR was the method, and the copy in TCRdb shows in-frame clones only, minus some. Of about 150,000 clones in the sample, 94% were seen once. This sample was included in a study of control samples from healthy donors and cancer patients. Trimming took off 0 bases at V and 6 bases at J, with 3 bases between the two ends. The CDR3 extends over 11 amino acids. The germline CDR1 and CDR2 sequences are ENHRY and SYGVKD. The source is a man aged 35 to 55 in good health. The V and J genes are TRBV10-3 and TRBJ2-7; D is undetermined. Specimen: blood. This CDR3 reads CAISESLEQYF. CDR3 in DNA: TGTGCCATCAGTGAGTCCCTCGAGCAGTACTTC.